Listed below are T cell receptor beta chains from one sample, sequenced in a study of OX40 agonist ivuxolimab in advanced cancers. TCRdb keeps only in-frame clones here, not all; method: immunoSEQ multiplex PCR. This repertoire shows roughly 90,000 clones, roughly 87% found once; its top ten account for less than 1.5%. Sequencing used CD4+ or CD8+ T cells sorted from blood, obtained in a trial of the OX40 agonist ivuxolimab. These receptors originate from an adult with an advanced solid tumor such as melanoma, head and neck, liver or kidney cancer. The CDR3 runs from the conserved cysteine through the conserved F or W. The D gene is left open where the match is weak. Clone size appears in some rows only: once, few, many, or a class for an expanded clone.

CDR3 DNA: TGTGCCTGGAGGCGGCAGAACACTGAAGCTTTCTTT; CDR3 protein: CAWRRQNTEAFF; V gene: TRBV30; J gene: TRBJ1-1; clone size: -; D gene: -
CDR3 DNA: TGTGCCAGCAGCCCCCAACACGGCATTCAGTACTTC; CDR3 protein: CASSPQHGIQYF; V gene: TRBV6-5; J gene: TRBJ2-4; clone size: -; D gene: -
CDR3 DNA: TGTGCCAGCACCCCCTCGGCAGGTCAGCCCCAGCATTTT; CDR3 protein: CASTPSAGQPQHF; V gene: TRBV6-6; J gene: TRBJ1-5; clone size: few; D gene: -
CDR3 DNA: TGTGCCAGCAGCTTAGACAGAACGCAAAAACTGTTTTTT; CDR3 protein: CASSLDRTQKLFF; V gene: TRBV7-8; J gene: TRBJ1-4; clone size: -; D gene: -
CDR3 DNA: TGTGCCAGGGTTGCGAACGAGCAGTACTTC; CDR3 protein: CARVANEQYF; V gene: TRBV9; J gene: TRBJ2-7; clone size: few; D gene: -
CDR3 DNA: TGTGCCAGCTCAATGATGACAGGAGCAAGGGAGCCCCAGCATTTT; CDR3 protein: CASSMMTGAREPQHF; V gene: TRBV18; J gene: TRBJ1-5; clone size: once; D gene: -
CDR3 DNA: TGTGCCAGCAGTTACGGTGCCATTCCGGAGGCTTTCTTT; CDR3 protein: CASSYGAIPEAFF; V gene: TRBV6-5; J gene: TRBJ1-1; clone size: once; D gene: -
CDR3 DNA: TGTGTCAGAAGCTTGGATAGGGCCACCTACGAGCAGTACTTC; CDR3 protein: CVRSLDRATYEQYF; V gene: TRBV7-5; J gene: TRBJ2-7; clone size: few; D gene: -
CDR3 DNA: TGTGCCAGCAGCTCTCCGGGACAGACGTATGGCTACACCTTC; CDR3 protein: CASSSPGQTYGYTF; V gene: TRBV28; J gene: TRBJ1-2; clone size: -; D gene: TRBD1
CDR3 DNA: TGTGCCAGCAGCCCGAGACTAGCGGGGGGACAAGAGACCCAGTACTTC; CDR3 protein: CASSPRLAGGQETQYF; V gene: TRBV7-2; J gene: TRBJ2-5; clone size: -; D gene: TRBD2
CDR3 DNA: TGTGCCAGCTTCAGCGGGAGGTCAAACATTCAGTACTTC; CDR3 protein: CASFSGRSNIQYF; V gene: TRBV19; J gene: TRBJ2-4; clone size: -; D gene: TRBD2
CDR3 DNA: TGTGCCAGCAGCCAAGATAGGGCTCCTGGGTTGGCCCTCACGAGGTATGAGCAGTTCTTC; CDR3 protein: CASSQDRAPGLALTRYEQFF; V gene: TRBV4-2; J gene: TRBJ2-1; clone size: -; D gene: -
CDR3 DNA: TGTGCCAGCAGCGTTAGGACAGGTTGGGTAGCTTTCTTT; CDR3 protein: CASSVRTGWVAFF; V gene: TRBV9; J gene: TRBJ1-1; clone size: -; D gene: TRBD1
CDR3 DNA: TGTGCCAGCAGCCAACAGGGGGCGGAAGCTTTCTTT; CDR3 protein: CASSQQGAEAFF; V gene: TRBV7-9; J gene: TRBJ1-1; clone size: -; D gene: TRBD1
CDR3 DNA: TGCGCCAGCAGCTTGGGGCAGGGTCGGGAGACCCAGTACTTC; CDR3 protein: CASSLGQGRETQYF; V gene: TRBV5-1; J gene: TRBJ2-5; clone size: once; D gene: -
CDR3 DNA: TGTGCCAGCACCACGACGGGAGGGGTCTCCTACGAGCAGTACTTC; CDR3 protein: CASTTTGGVSYEQYF; V gene: TRBV6-1; J gene: TRBJ2-7; clone size: -; D gene: TRBD2
CDR3 DNA: TGTGCCAGCTCACCCACGTCACTAGCGGGAGGTCTAAGTCCCAATGAGCAGTTCTTC; CDR3 protein: CASSPTSLAGGLSPNEQFF; V gene: TRBV18; J gene: TRBJ2-1; clone size: -; D gene: TRBD2
CDR3 DNA: TGTGCCAGCAGCTTGTCGGCTAGCCTAGCCCACTACGAGCAGTACTTC; CDR3 protein: CASSLSASLAHYEQYF; V gene: TRBV5-4; J gene: TRBJ2-7; clone size: once; D gene: -
CDR3 DNA: TGTGCCAGCAGCCGGGACTTACTGGGGGAGACCCAGTACTTC; CDR3 protein: CASSRDLLGETQYF; V gene: TRBV11-2; J gene: TRBJ2-5; clone size: -; D gene: -
CDR3 DNA: TGTGCCAGCAGCTTGGACAGAGATCAGCCCCAGCATTTT; CDR3 protein: CASSLDRDQPQHF; V gene: TRBV5-4; J gene: TRBJ1-5; clone size: -; D gene: -
CDR3 DNA: TGTGCCTGGAGTGGACCTGGGGGGGTGGAATACGAGCAGTACTTC; CDR3 protein: CAWSGPGGVEYEQYF; V gene: TRBV30; J gene: TRBJ2-7; clone size: -; D gene: TRBD2
CDR3 DNA: TGCAGCGTTGACGCGAACACAGATACGCAGTATTTT; CDR3 protein: CSVDANTDTQYF; V gene: TRBV29-1; J gene: TRBJ2-3; clone size: -; D gene: -
CDR3 DNA: TGCGCCAGCAGCTCCACCTCGGGGGCCTCTCAAGAGACCCAGTACTTC; CDR3 protein: CASSSTSGASQETQYF; V gene: TRBV5-1; J gene: TRBJ2-5; clone size: -; D gene: -
CDR3 DNA: TGTGCCTGGAAGTCTGCCAGGGGTGGCGAGACCCAGTACTTC; CDR3 protein: CAWKSARGGETQYF; V gene: TRBV30; J gene: TRBJ2-5; clone size: -; D gene: -
CDR3 DNA: TGTGCCAGCAGTGAGGACAGGGGAAGGAATGAAAAACTGTTTTTT; CDR3 protein: CASSEDRGRNEKLFF; V gene: TRBV2; J gene: TRBJ1-4; clone size: -; D gene: TRBD1
CDR3 DNA: TGTGCCAGCAGCCCCCGGGACAGATTTGAAAAAGAGACCCAGTACTTC; CDR3 protein: CASSPRDRFEKETQYF; V gene: TRBV11-1; J gene: TRBJ2-5; clone size: -; D gene: TRBD1
CDR3 DNA: TGTGCCAGCAGTAATTCAGGGGCCCAGCCCAATGAGCAGTTCTTC; CDR3 protein: CASSNSGAQPNEQFF; V gene: TRBV7-3; J gene: TRBJ2-1; clone size: -; D gene: -
CDR3 DNA: TGTGCCAGCAGCTCCTCGAGGACCGGGAGACAAGATACGCAGTATTTT; CDR3 protein: CASSSSRTGRQDTQYF; V gene: TRBV7-3; J gene: TRBJ2-3; clone size: once; D gene: -
CDR3 DNA: TGTGCCAGCAGCTTCACAGGGGGACAAGAGACCCAGTACTTC; CDR3 protein: CASSFTGGQETQYF; V gene: TRBV5-6; J gene: TRBJ2-5; clone size: -; D gene: TRBD1
CDR3 DNA: TGCGCCAGCAGGCAACAGGGAGGTAGTTACGAGCAGTACTTC; CDR3 protein: CASRQQGGSYEQYF; V gene: TRBV5-1; J gene: TRBJ2-7; clone size: -; D gene: -
CDR3 DNA: TGTGCCAGCTCACCACGACAGGGAAGCTCTGGAAACACCATATATTTT; CDR3 protein: CASSPRQGSSGNTIYF; V gene: TRBV18; J gene: TRBJ1-3; clone size: -; D gene: TRBD1
CDR3 DNA: TGTGCCACCAGCAGAGAACAGACAGTTACCTCTGGAAACACCATATATTTT; CDR3 protein: CATSREQTVTSGNTIYF; V gene: TRBV15; J gene: TRBJ1-3; clone size: -; D gene: -
CDR3 DNA: TGTGCCAGTAGATGGGAGACAGCACATGGCTACACCTTC; CDR3 protein: CASRWETAHGYTF; V gene: TRBV19; J gene: TRBJ1-2; clone size: -; D gene: -
CDR3 DNA: TGTGCCAGCAGTCTTCCAGCGGGGGCCTCCTACAATGAGCAGTTCTTC; CDR3 protein: CASSLPAGASYNEQFF; V gene: TRBV28; J gene: TRBJ2-1; clone size: -; D gene: TRBD2
CDR3 DNA: TGTGCCAGCAGCTTAGGGGACAGGGACAATGAGCAGTTCTTC; CDR3 protein: CASSLGDRDNEQFF; V gene: TRBV7-9; J gene: TRBJ2-1; clone size: -; D gene: TRBD1
CDR3 DNA: TGTGCCAGCAGCTTACGGACAGGGTTAGGGGATGAGCAGTTCTTC; CDR3 protein: CASSLRTGLGDEQFF; V gene: TRBV7-2; J gene: TRBJ2-1; clone size: -; D gene: TRBD1
CDR3 DNA: TGTGCCAGCAGTTCCAAACCACAGGGCTACGAGCAGTACTTC; CDR3 protein: CASSSKPQGYEQYF; V gene: TRBV6-1; J gene: TRBJ2-7; clone size: -; D gene: -
CDR3 DNA: TGTGCCAGCAGTTCGACAGGGTGGGGGGCTAATGAAAAACTGTTTTTT; CDR3 protein: CASSSTGWGANEKLFF; V gene: TRBV6-6; J gene: TRBJ1-4; clone size: -; D gene: TRBD1
CDR3 DNA: TGTGCCAGCAGCCAAGATCTCGGGACAAATCAGCCCCAGCATTTT; CDR3 protein: CASSQDLGTNQPQHF; V gene: TRBV5-4; J gene: TRBJ1-5; clone size: -; D gene: -
CDR3 DNA: TGCGCCAGCAGCCGGACCGGGACTAGCGGGGGGATCTCCTACAATGAGCAGTTCTTC; CDR3 protein: CASSRTGTSGGISYNEQFF; V gene: TRBV5-1; J gene: TRBJ2-1; clone size: -; D gene: TRBD2
CDR3 DNA: TGTGCCAGCAGCTTCCAAGGGGGCAGGAACACTGAAGCTTTCTTT; CDR3 protein: CASSFQGGRNTEAFF; V gene: TRBV14; J gene: TRBJ1-1; clone size: -; D gene: TRBD1
CDR3 DNA: TGTGCCAGCAGCTTAGACGGCAGGATGGCCAATGAGCAGTTCTTC; CDR3 protein: CASSLDGRMANEQFF; V gene: TRBV11-3; J gene: TRBJ2-1; clone size: -; D gene: -
CDR3 DNA: TGTGCCAGCAGAAATTCGGTGTCCGGGGGGCGGCAGTACTTC; CDR3 protein: CASRNSVSGGRQYF; V gene: TRBV2; J gene: TRBJ2-7; clone size: once; D gene: -
CDR3 DNA: TGTGCCAGCAGTCGAGGGAGGAGCACTGAAGCTTTCTTT; CDR3 protein: CASSRGRSTEAFF; V gene: TRBV6-5; J gene: TRBJ1-1; clone size: -; D gene: -
CDR3 DNA: TGCGCCAGCAGCTTGGGGGGCAGAAACCCCCAAGAGACCCAGTACTTC; CDR3 protein: CASSLGGRNPQETQYF; V gene: TRBV5-1; J gene: TRBJ2-5; clone size: -; D gene: -
CDR3 DNA: TGTGCAAGTCGCTTAGCAGACAGGGGGCCGAACACCGGGGAGCTGTTTTTT; CDR3 protein: CASRLADRGPNTGELFF; V gene: TRBV12-2; J gene: TRBJ2-2; clone size: -; D gene: -
CDR3 DNA: TGTGCCAGCAGTCCACCTAGCGAAACAGATACGCAGTATTTT; CDR3 protein: CASSPPSETDTQYF; V gene: TRBV7-3; J gene: TRBJ2-3; clone size: -; D gene: -
CDR3 DNA: TGCGCCAGCAGCCAAGAAGGCAGCTCCTACGAGCAGTACTTC; CDR3 protein: CASSQEGSSYEQYF; V gene: TRBV4-1; J gene: TRBJ2-7; clone size: -; D gene: -
CDR3 DNA: TGTGCCAGCAGCTTAGGGACAGGGGGCAATCAGCCCCAGCATTTT; CDR3 protein: CASSLGTGGNQPQHF; V gene: TRBV11-2; J gene: TRBJ1-5; clone size: -; D gene: TRBD1
CDR3 DNA: TGTGCCACCAGCAGAGGTGAAGAGGAGACCCAGTACTTC; CDR3 protein: CATSRGEEETQYF; V gene: TRBV15; J gene: TRBJ2-5; clone size: -; D gene: -
CDR3 DNA: TGTGCCAGCAGCCAAGATTGGTGGCCGATACTGGGGGCGACTAATGAAAAACTGTTTTTT; CDR3 protein: CASSQDWWPILGATNEKLFF; V gene: TRBV14; J gene: TRBJ1-4; clone size: few; D gene: -
CDR3 DNA: TGTGCCAGCAGCCTACCGGGATCCGGCCTCAACACCGGGGAGCTGTTTTTT; CDR3 protein: CASSLPGSGLNTGELFF; V gene: TRBV5-6; J gene: TRBJ2-2; clone size: -; D gene: -
CDR3 DNA: TGCGCCAGCAGCTTGCGTCAGGGGAACACTGAAGCTTTCTTT; CDR3 protein: CASSLRQGNTEAFF; V gene: TRBV5-1; J gene: TRBJ1-1; clone size: -; D gene: -
CDR3 DNA: TGTGCCAGCAGCTCCCAGGGGGCGGACACAGATACGCAGTATTTT; CDR3 protein: CASSSQGADTDTQYF; V gene: TRBV7-2; J gene: TRBJ2-3; clone size: once; D gene: TRBD1
CDR3 DNA: TGTGCCAGCAGAACGGGCAGTCGGAAGCTGTTTTTT; CDR3 protein: CASRTGSRKLFF; V gene: TRBV6-5; J gene: TRBJ2-2; clone size: -; D gene: -
CDR3 DNA: TGTGCCAGCAGCTTAGCGCTCTCGTCACCCCTCCACTTT; CDR3 protein: CASSLALSSPLHF; V gene: TRBV7-9; J gene: TRBJ1-6; clone size: -; D gene: -